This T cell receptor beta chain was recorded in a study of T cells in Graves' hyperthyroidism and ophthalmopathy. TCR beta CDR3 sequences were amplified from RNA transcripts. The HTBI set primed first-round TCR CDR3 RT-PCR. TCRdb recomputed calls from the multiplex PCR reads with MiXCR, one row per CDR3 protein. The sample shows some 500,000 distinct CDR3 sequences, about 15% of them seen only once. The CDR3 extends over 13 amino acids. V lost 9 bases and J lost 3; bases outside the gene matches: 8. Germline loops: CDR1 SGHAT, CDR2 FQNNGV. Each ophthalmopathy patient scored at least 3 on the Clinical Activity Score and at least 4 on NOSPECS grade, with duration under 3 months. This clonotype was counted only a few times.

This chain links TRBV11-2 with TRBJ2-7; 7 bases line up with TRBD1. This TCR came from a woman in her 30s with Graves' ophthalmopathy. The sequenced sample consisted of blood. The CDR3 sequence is CASCDRGHYEQYF. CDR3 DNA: TGTGCCAGTTGCGATAGGGGGCACTACGAGCAGTACTTC.